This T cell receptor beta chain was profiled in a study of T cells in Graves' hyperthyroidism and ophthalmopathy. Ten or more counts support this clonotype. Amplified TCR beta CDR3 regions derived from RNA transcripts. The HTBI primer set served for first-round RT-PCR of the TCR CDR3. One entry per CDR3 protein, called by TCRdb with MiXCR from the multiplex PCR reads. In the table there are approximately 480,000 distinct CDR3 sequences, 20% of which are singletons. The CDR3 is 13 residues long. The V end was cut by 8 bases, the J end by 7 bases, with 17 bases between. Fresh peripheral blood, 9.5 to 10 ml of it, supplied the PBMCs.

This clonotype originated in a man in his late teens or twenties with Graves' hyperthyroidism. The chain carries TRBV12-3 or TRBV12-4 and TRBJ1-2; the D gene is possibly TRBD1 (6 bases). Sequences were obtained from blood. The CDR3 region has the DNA TGTGCCAGCTATGCAGGGGACGCTGGTGGCTACACCTTC. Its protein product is CASYAGDAGGYTF.